The source of this T cell receptor beta chain is a study of Ad26.COV2.S vaccination and SARS-CoV-2 variants. Study information: Doses of Ad26.COV2.S were injected into muscle once or twice, 56 days apart.

The sample holds one count of this clone. Its antigen is not known. As to treatment: roughly 19 received Ad26.COV2.S at low or high dose, single or two shots; about 5 received placebo; per-sample allocation not given. Sampling was done on day 63 after the first vaccine or placebo injection. An Ad26 vector carrying the Wuhan-strain SARS-CoV-2 spike served as the vaccine. Study-wide points: Similar non-spike TCR breadth was seen in vaccine and placebo recipients.

V shed 10 bases, J shed 0 bases, and the junction held 5 bases outside the gene matches. The germline V gene has CDR1 MNHEY and CDR2 SMNVEV (reference sequence). The CDR3 has 13 amino acids. TCRdb keeps only in-frame clones here, not all; method: immunoSEQ multiplex PCR. The table records around 300,000 clones, 75% to 90% of them present only once. This chain connects TRBV27 to TRBJ1-1; TRBD1 agrees at 7 bases. This TCR came from a person aged 18 to 59 who received the Ad26.COV2.S COVID-19 vaccine or a placebo. Sequenced here: peripheral blood, sampled in a trial of Ad26.COV2.S vaccine versus placebo. CDR3 bases: TGTGCCACCCACAGGGGACTGAACACTGAAGCTTTCTTT. Translation: CATHRGLNTEAFF.